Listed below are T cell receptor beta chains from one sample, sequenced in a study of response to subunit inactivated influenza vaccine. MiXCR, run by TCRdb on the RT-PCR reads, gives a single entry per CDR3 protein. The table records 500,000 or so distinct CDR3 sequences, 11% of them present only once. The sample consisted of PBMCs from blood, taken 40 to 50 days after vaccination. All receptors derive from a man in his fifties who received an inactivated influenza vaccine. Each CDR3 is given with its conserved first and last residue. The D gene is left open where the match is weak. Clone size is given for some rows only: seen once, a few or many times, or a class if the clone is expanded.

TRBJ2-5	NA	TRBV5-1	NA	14	CASSSRSGGETQYF	TGCGCCAGCAGCTCAAGGTCCGGCGGAGAGACCCAGTACTTC
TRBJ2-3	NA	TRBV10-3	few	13	CAISEASTDTQYF	TGTGCCATCAGTGAAGCGAGCACAGATACGCAGTATTTT
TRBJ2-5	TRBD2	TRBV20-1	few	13	CSARGTSLETQYF	TGCAGTGCTAGAGGGACTAGCTTGGAGACCCAGTACTTC
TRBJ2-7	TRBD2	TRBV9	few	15	CASSNGLEPNYEQYF	TGTGCCAGCAGCAATGGACTAGAACCGAACTACGAGCAGTACTTC
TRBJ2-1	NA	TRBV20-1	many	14	CSARAGGRGNEQFF	TGCAGTGCTAGAGCCGGGGGTAGGGGGAATGAGCAGTTCTTC
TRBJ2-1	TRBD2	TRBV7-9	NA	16	CASSLSSGGSYNEQFF	TGTGCCAGCAGCTTATCCAGCGGGGGCTCCTACAATGAGCAGTTCTTC
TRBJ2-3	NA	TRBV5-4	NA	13	CASSSRSGDTQYF	TGTGCCAGCAGCTCCCGAAGCGGAGATACGCAGTATTTT
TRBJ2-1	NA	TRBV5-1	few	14	CASSSLQGRNEQFF	TGCGCCAGCAGCTCATTACAGGGAAGGAATGAGCAGTTCTTC
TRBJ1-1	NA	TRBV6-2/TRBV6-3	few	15	CASSYSLGENTEAFF	TGTGCCAGCAGTTACTCTTTGGGGGAGAACACTGAAGCTTTCTTT
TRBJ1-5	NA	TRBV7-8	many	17	CASSLVGSNGRNQPQHF	TGTGCCAGCAGCTTAGTGGGTAGCAACGGACGCAATCAGCCCCAGCATTTT
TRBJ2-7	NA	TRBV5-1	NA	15	CASSLGGRQTYEQYF	TGCGCCAGCAGCTTGGGGGGGCGGCAAACCTACGAGCAGTACTTC
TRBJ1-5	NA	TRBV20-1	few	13	CSAKGGINQPQHF	TGCAGTGCAAAGGGAGGTATCAATCAGCCCCAGCATTTT
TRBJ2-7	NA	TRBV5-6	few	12	CASSKPDSEQYF	TGTGCCAGCAGCAAGCCCGACAGCGAGCAGTACTTC
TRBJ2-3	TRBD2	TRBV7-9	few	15	CASSVRGGNTDTQYF	TGTGCCAGCAGCGTTCGCGGGGGGAACACAGATACGCAGTATTTT
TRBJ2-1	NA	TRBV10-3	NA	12	CAISARGDEQFF	TGTGCCATCAGTGCCAGGGGCGATGAGCAGTTCTTC
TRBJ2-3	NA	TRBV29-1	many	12	CSVDTESDTQYF	TGCAGCGTTGACACAGAATCAGATACGCAGTATTTT
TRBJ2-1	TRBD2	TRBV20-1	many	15	CSARQQERGWNEQFF	TGCAGTGCTAGACAACAAGAGCGGGGTTGGAATGAGCAGTTCTTC
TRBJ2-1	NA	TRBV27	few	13	CASRPRGRGEQFF	TGTGCCAGCAGACCCCGAGGACGGGGTGAGCAGTTCTTC
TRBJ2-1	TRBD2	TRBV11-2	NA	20	CASSLDSLGLAGDLYNEQFF	TGTGCCAGCAGCTTAGACTCCCTGGGACTAGCGGGAGATCTCTACAATGAGCAGTTCTTC
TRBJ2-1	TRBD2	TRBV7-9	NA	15	CASSLPGLGYNEQFF	TGTGCCAGCAGCTTGCCGGGACTAGGCTACAATGAGCAGTTCTTC
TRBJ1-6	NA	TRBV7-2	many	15	CASSSRPGGKSPLHF	TGTGCCAGCAGCTCCCGTCCCGGTGGGAAATCACCCCTCCACTTT
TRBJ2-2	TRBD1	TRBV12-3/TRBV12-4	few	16	CASSPDRVRYTGELFF	TGTGCCAGCAGCCCTGACAGGGTCAGGTACACCGGGGAGCTGTTTTTT
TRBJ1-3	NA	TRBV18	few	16	CASSPARGSSGNTIYF	TGTGCCAGCTCACCAGCGCGGGGGAGCTCTGGAAACACCATATATTTT
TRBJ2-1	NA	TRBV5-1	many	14	CASSLSFSYNEQFF	TGCGCCAGCAGCTTAAGTTTCTCCTACAATGAGCAGTTCTTC
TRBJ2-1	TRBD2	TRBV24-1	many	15	CATSRLAGGYNEQFF	TGTGCCACCAGCCGGCTAGCGGGAGGATACAATGAGCAGTTCTTC
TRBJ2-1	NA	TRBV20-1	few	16	CSAREGVAGQYNEQFF	TGCAGTGCTAGAGAGGGAGTTGCGGGACAATACAATGAGCAGTTCTTC
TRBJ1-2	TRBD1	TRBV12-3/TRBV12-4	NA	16	CASSPNRDRDNYGYTF	TGTGCCAGCAGTCCTAACCGGGACAGGGATAACTATGGCTACACCTTC
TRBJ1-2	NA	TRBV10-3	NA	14	CAISEPRARYGYTF	TGTGCCATCAGTGAGCCAAGGGCGCGGTATGGCTACACCTTC
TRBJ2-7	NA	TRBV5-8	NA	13	CAGRMILGYEQYF	TGTGCCGGAAGGATGATATTGGGATACGAGCAGTACTTC
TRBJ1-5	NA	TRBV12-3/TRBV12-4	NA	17	CASSFTSGILSNQPQHF	TGTGCCAGCAGTTTTACTTCCGGGATTCTGAGCAATCAGCCCCAGCATTTT
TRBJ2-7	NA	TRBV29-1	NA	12	CSVRTNSYEQYF	TGCAGCGTACGGACTAACTCCTACGAGCAGTACTTC
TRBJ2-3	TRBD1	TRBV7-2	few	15	CASSRGDSSTDTQYF	TGTGCCAGCAGCCGTGGGGACAGCAGCACAGATACGCAGTATTTT
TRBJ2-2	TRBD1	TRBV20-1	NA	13	CSANRGQSGELFF	TGCAGTGCTAACAGGGGGCAGAGCGGGGAGCTGTTTTTT
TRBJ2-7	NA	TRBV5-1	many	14	CASSFGTGTYEQYF	TGCGCCAGCAGCTTCGGGACGGGGACCTACGAGCAGTACTTC
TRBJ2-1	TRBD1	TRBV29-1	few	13	CSFRDRGENEQFF	TGCAGCTTCCGGGACAGGGGTGAGAATGAGCAGTTCTTC
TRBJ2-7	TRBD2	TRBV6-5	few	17	CASSYSYFASGSYEQYF	TGTGCCAGCAGTTACTCGTATTTCGCTAGCGGCTCCTACGAGCAGTACTTC
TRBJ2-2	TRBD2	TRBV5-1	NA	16	CASSLSGRGDTGELFF	TGCGCCAGCAGCTTGAGCGGGAGGGGTGACACCGGGGAGCTGTTTTTT
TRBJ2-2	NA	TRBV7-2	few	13	CASSTRGVGELFF	TGTGCCAGCAGCACCAGGGGTGTCGGGGAGCTGTTTTTT
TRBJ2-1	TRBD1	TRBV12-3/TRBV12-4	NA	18	CASSLMLGQGPTANEQFF	TGTGCCAGCAGTTTAATGTTGGGACAGGGCCCAACGGCCAATGAGCAGTTCTTC
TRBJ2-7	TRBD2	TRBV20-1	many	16	CSARVPLAGMSVEQYF	TGCAGTGCTAGAGTTCCCCTAGCGGGGATGAGTGTCGAGCAGTACTTC
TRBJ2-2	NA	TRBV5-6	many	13	CASSEWVTGELFF	TGTGCCAGCAGCGAATGGGTCACCGGGGAGCTGTTTTTT
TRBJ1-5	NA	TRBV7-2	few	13	CASSLRNGQPQHF	TGTGCCAGCAGCTTAAGGAACGGGCAGCCCCAGCATTTT
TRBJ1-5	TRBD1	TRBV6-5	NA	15	CASSYGTGRNQPQHF	TGTGCCAGCAGTTACGGGACAGGGCGCAATCAGCCCCAGCATTTT
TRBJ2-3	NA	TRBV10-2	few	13	CASSEVVAQGSIF	NA
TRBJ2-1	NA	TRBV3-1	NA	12	CASSQRTIQQFF	TGTGCCAGCAGCCAAAGGACTATCCAGCAGTTCTTC
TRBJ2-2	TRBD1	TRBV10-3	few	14	CAISRTGDSGELFF	TGTGCCATCTCGAGGACAGGGGATTCCGGGGAGCTGTTTTTT
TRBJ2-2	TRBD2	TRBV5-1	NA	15	CASSRRGIDTGELFF	TGCGCCAGCAGCCGGCGGGGGATCGACACCGGGGAGCTGTTTTTT
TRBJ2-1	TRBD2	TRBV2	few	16	CASSAVLAVSYNEQFF	TGTGCCAGCAGTGCTGTACTAGCGGTTTCCTACAATGAGCAGTTCTTC
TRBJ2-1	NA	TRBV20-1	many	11	CSALGLSAGFF	TGCAGTGCTCTCGGACTTTCGGCGGGGTTCTTC
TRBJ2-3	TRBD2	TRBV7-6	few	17	CASSLVSDSGSAYTQYF	TGTGCCAGCAGCTTAGTTTCAGACAGCGGGAGCGCCTATACGCAGTATTTT
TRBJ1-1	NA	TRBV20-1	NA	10	CSAILSEAFF	TGCAGTGCTATACTGTCGGAAGCTTTCTTT
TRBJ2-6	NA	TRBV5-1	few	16	CASSLVGGAGANVLTF	TGTGCCAGCAGCTTAGTTGGCGGGGCTGGGGCCAACGTCCTGACTTTC
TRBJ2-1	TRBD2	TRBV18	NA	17	CASSPPTSGRTYNEQFF	TGTGCCAGCTCACCTCCGACTAGCGGGAGGACCTACAATGAGCAGTTCTTC
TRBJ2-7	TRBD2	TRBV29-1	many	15	CSAILTSGVTYEQYF	TGCAGCGCAATTCTGACTAGCGGGGTGACCTACGAGCAGTACTTC
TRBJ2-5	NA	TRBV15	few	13	CATSPPPQETQYF	TGTGCCACCAGCCCTCCCCCCCAAGAGACCCAGTACTTC
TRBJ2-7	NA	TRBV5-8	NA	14	CASSLRGLSGEQYF	TGTGCCAGCAGCTTAAGGGGACTGTCGGGCGAGCAGTACTTC
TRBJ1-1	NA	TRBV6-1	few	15	CASSQGGSYGTEAFF	TGTGCCAGCAGCCAAGGTGGGTCCTATGGAACTGAAGCTTTCTTT